These 13 T cell receptor beta chains originate from one sample sequenced in a study of regulatory T cells in long-lasting Graves disease. Time point here: persistent/refractory GD, antithyroid drugs over 5 years with positive TRAb. Making the TCR library involved RNA that had been extracted from PBMCs. Arm-PCR of CDR3 regions and iRepertoire HTBI primers were used to build TCR beta libraries. Via MiXCR, TCRdb re-called the multiplex PCR reads, giving one row per CDR3 protein. The sample carries approximately 350,000 distinct CDR3 sequences, 23% recorded once. Specimen: peripheral blood mononuclear cells (PBMCs), collected when the disease was refractory, from a patient treated with antithyroid drugs. These receptors were taken from a woman aged 40 to 55 with Graves disease.

This clonotype appeared many times. The rearrangement uses TRBV28 and TRBJ1-5; D call uncertain. CDR1 and CDR2 from the germline V gene are MDHEN and SYDVKM. The CDR3 loop spans 16 amino acids. Trimming removed 4 bases at V and 6 bases at J, with 19 bases between. The CDR3 is CASSSKSTWAVQPQHF. DNA for the CDR3: TGTGCCAGCAGTTCGAAGTCAACCTGGGCGGTTCAGCCCCAGCATTTT.

J is TRBJ2-5 and V is TRBV10-3; D is possibly TRBD2 (5 bases). The germline V gene encodes CDR1 ENHRY and CDR2 SYGVKD. This CDR3 comprises 13 residues. V lost 6 bases to trimming and J lost 2 bases, with 10 bases between them. The CDR3 spells CAIRRRSQETQYF. CDR3 DNA sequence: TGTGCCATCAGGAGGAGGTCACAAGAGACCCAGTACTTC.

The chain recombines TRBV19 with TRBJ2-7; 8 bases align to TRBD1. Germline CDR1 reads LNHDA; CDR2 reads SQIVND (reference sequence). There are 18 residues in the CDR3. Trimming removed 4 bases from V and 0 bases from J; junction bases left unmatched: 14. In nucleotides, the CDR3 is TGTGCCAGTAGTAAATGGGTCTCACCGGGACAGGCCTCCTACGAGCAGTACTTC. This translates into CASSKWVSPGQASYEQYF. The full variable domain, its missing parts supplied by reference TRBV19 and TRBJ2-7, is DGGITQSPKYLFRKEGQNVTLSCEQNLNHDAMYWYRQDPGQGLRLIYYSQIVNDFQKGDIAEGYSVSREKKESFPLTVTSAQKNPTAFYLCASSKWVSPGQASYEQYFGPGTRLTVT.

The chain uses TRBV27 and TRBJ2-7, with 7 bases matching TRBD2. Germline CDR1 MNHEY, CDR2 SMNVEV (reference sequence). The CDR3 length is 15 residues. V lost 3 bases, J lost 7 bases, and 12 bases stayed unmatched. This chain's CDR3 is CASSFNSGSLGEQYF. The CDR3 region has the DNA TGTGCCAGCAGTTTTAATAGCGGGTCACTTGGAGAGCAGTACTTC.

This clonotype was recorded at least ten times. This rearrangement joins TRBV28 to TRBJ2-7; D not resolved. This CDR3 contains 10 residues. V was cut by 10 bases and J by 5 bases, with 9 bases left in between. Germline V gives CDR1 MDHEN, CDR2 SYDVKM. For the CDR3, the DNA is TGTGCCACCCGACTTAACGAGCAGTACTTC. The encoded protein is CATRLNEQYF.

This clonotype was detected a few times. The chain employs TRBV20-1 and TRBJ1-3, with TRBD1 matching 7 bases. The germline V gene has CDR1 DFQATT and CDR2 SNEGSKA (reference sequence). V shed 3 bases and J 0 bases; nucleotides not matched to a gene: 5. CDR3 length: 15 amino acids. The CDR3 DNA follows: TGCAGTGCTAGGGACAACAGGGGCTCTGGAAACACCATATATTTT. Translation gives CSARDNRGSGNTIYF.

This clonotype came up a few times. The chain joins TRBV12-3 or TRBV12-4 to TRBJ2-2, with TRBD2 identical over 8 bases. V lost 6 bases, J lost 1 base, and 4 bases stayed unmatched. The CDR3 runs 15 residues. CDR3 region: CASSHSGGNTGELFF. The CDR3 DNA reads TGTGCCAGCAGCCACAGCGGGGGGAACACCGGGGAGCTGTTTTTT.

The gene calls are TRBV11-1 and TRBJ2-7; 12 bases fit TRBD2. The ends lost 5 bases at V and 7 bases at J; junction bases unmatched: 9. This CDR3 is built from 15 residues. Germline CDR1 and CDR2: SGHAT and FQDESV (reference sequence). CDR3 coding DNA: TGTGCCAGCAGCCACAGACTAGCGGGAGTATATGAGCAGTACTTC. This codes for CASSHRLAGVYEQYF.

V is TRBV9 and J is TRBJ2-2; 8 bases agree with TRBD1. Trimming cost V 4 bases and J 7 bases; bases outside gene matches: 18. CDR1 is SGDLS, CDR2 YYNGEE, per germline. The CDR3 runs to 18 residues. The CDR3 region has the DNA TGTGCCAGCAGCTTCTCCCGGGACTCTACAGGGGGTGGCGGGGAGCTGTTTTTT. This translates into CASSFSRDSTGGGGELFF.

In this sample, this clonotype turned up a few times. The rearrangement links TRBV20-1 to TRBJ1-5; 7 bases are a match to TRBD1. CDR1 is DFQATT, CDR2 SNEGSKA, per germline (reference sequence). The CDR3 sequence is 14 residues long. The V gene end was trimmed by 0 bases and the J gene end by 6 bases; junction bases not matched to a gene: 5. The CDR3 spells CSARDHRGLQPQHF. CDR3 bases: TGCAGTGCTAGAGATCACAGGGGCCTTCAGCCCCAGCATTTT.

At least ten counts were recorded for this clonotype. J is TRBJ2-7 and V is TRBV7-9, with 9 positions matching TRBD1. V lost 5 bases, J lost 4 bases, and 6 bases stayed unmatched. The CDR3 contains 14 residues. Germline CDR1 SEHNR, CDR2 FQNEAQ (reference sequence). CDR3 protein: CASSPGTGTYEQYF. CDR3 DNA: TGTGCCAGCAGCCCCGGGACAGGGACTTACGAGCAGTACTTC.

This clonotype was seen repeatedly, ten times or more. The chain couples TRBV5-8 to TRBJ1-5; D is ambiguous. Between the trimmed V and J ends, which lost 1 base and 3 bases, there was a span of 20 bases. This CDR3 contains 18 residues. CDR1 and CDR2 from the germline V gene are SGHTS and YDEGEE. The CDR3 DNA follows: TGTGCCAGCAGCTTGATCCCGCTTCAATCTTCATACAATCAGCCCCAGCATTTT. This sequence encodes CASSLIPLQSSYNQPQHF.

This clonotype has at least ten counts. The V and J genes are TRBV6-1 and TRBJ1-1, with D possibly being TRBD1 (5 bases). V lost 6 bases to trimming and J lost 0 bases, with 23 bases between them. CDR1 and CDR2 from the germline V gene are MNHNS and SASEGT. The CDR3 runs to 18 residues. This CDR3 is CASRPAGFESALNTEAFF. Written as DNA, the CDR3 is TGTGCCAGCAGGCCCGCAGGGTTTGAGAGCGCGTTGAACACTGAAGCTTTCTTT.